The 8 T cell receptor beta chains below were found in one sample sequenced in a study of beta chain features in type 1 diabetes. The study's findings and limits: In all four CD4+ subsets, TCRB CDR3 length was significantly, moderately reduced in type 1 diabetes.

Sequencing targeted expressed TCRB transcripts, as all isolated RNA had been reverse transcribed. Some clones are missing from TCRdb's copy, which holds only in-frame ones; the method was immunoSEQ multiplex PCR. This table has about 740,000 clones, 13% appearing once. These TCRs are of unknown antigen specificity. The sequenced sample consisted of naive CD4+ T cells from blood. These receptors were taken from a man aged 18 to 29 with type 1 diabetes.

The rearrangement uses TRBV20-1 and TRBJ2-5; D may be TRBD2 (5 bases). The CDR3 has 11 residues. V lost 7 bases and J 1 base, leaving 7 bases between the germline ends. In germline, CDR1 is DFQATT, CDR2 SNEGSKA (reference sequence). The CDR3 spells CSVEGQETQYF. The CDR3 nucleotides read TGCAGTGTTGAGGGCCAAGAGACCCAGTACTTC.

This clone was recorded a few times. V gene TRBV6-6 combines with J gene TRBJ2-7, with a weak D call TRBD1 (6 bases). The CDR3 extends over 14 amino acids. V lost 4 bases, J lost 2 bases, and 12 bases lay in between. Per the germline V gene, CDR1 is MNHNY and CDR2 is SVGAGI (reference sequence). DNA for the CDR3: TGTGCCAGCAGTTCAGGGGTCGGAACCTACGAGCAGTACTTC. Encoded protein: CASSSGVGTYEQYF.

The chain combines TRBV30 with TRBJ2-6; the D gene is possibly TRBD1 (6 bases). This CDR3 spans 13 amino acids. With 5 bases removed from V and 2 bases from J, the gap between germline ends came to 7 bases. Germline V CDR1 and CDR2: GTSNPN, SVGIG (reference sequence). The DNA for the CDR3 is TGTGCCTGGGAGGGGGCTGGGGCCAACGTCCTGACTTTC. Protein sequence: CAWEGAGANVLTF.

This clone showed up just a few times. The J gene is TRBJ2-3, the V gene TRBV30; D gene unclear. Germline V gene sequence: CDR1 GTSNPN, CDR2 SVGIG (reference sequence). The V gene lost 0 bases and the J gene lost 3 bases, with 13 bases spanning the gap. The CDR3 extends over 15 amino acids. CDR3 in DNA: TGTGCCTGGAGTGTCCGGGCCCCTCGGACAGATACGCAGTATTTT. It specifies CAWSVRAPRTDTQYF. Looking up the rest from reference TRBV30 and TRBJ2-3 gives the full variable domain: SQTIHQWPATLVQPVGSPLSLECTVEGTSNPNLYWYRQAAGRGLQLLFYSVGIGQISSEVPQNLSASRPQDRQFILSSKKLLLSDSGFYLCAWSVRAPRTDTQYFGPGTRLTVL.

This clone has a handful of counts. V and J are TRBV6-5 and TRBJ2-5; TRBD1 matches 9 bases. Germline trimming cut 4 bases from V and 4 bases from J; bases unmatched to any gene: 4. CDR1 and CDR2 from the germline V gene are MNHEY and SVGAGI. The CDR3 runs 14 residues. The CDR3 protein is CASSSDRGGETQYF. The DNA of the CDR3 is TGTGCCAGCAGTTCCGACAGGGGGGGAGAGACCCAGTACTTC.

In this sample, this clone turned up a few times. The sample holds other DNA sequences that translate to the same CDR3. The genes are TRBV9 and TRBJ1-2; D is unclear. Between the trimmed V and J ends, which lost 0 bases and 0 bases, there was a span of 9 bases. This CDR3 contains 15 residues. Germline V gene data show CDR1 as SGDLS and CDR2 as YYNGEE. In DNA, the CDR3 is TGTGCCAGCAGCGTAGCTACGGATACTAACTATGGCTACACCTTC. Residues: CASSVATDTNYGYTF.

The chain uses TRBV30 and TRBJ1-2, with D tentatively TRBD1 (5 bases). CDR3 length: 13 amino acids. Germline V gene data show CDR1 as GTSNPN and CDR2 as SVGIG (reference sequence). Between the trimmed V and J ends, which lost 0 bases and 8 bases, there was a span of 13 bases. CDR3 bases: TGTGCCTGGAGTGTAATCTCAGGGCACGGCTACACCTTC. Protein: CAWSVISGHGYTF.

V gene TRBV5-4 combines with J gene TRBJ2-5; 7 nucleotides agree with TRBD2. CDR1 and CDR2 from the germline V gene are SGHNT and YYREEE (reference sequence). V trimming: 1 base; J trimming: 5 bases; junction bases outside the gene matches: 5. This CDR3 is 14 amino acids long. This CDR3 is CASSLRTAGETQYF. The CDR3 bases are TGTGCCAGCAGCTTGAGAACAGCGGGGGAGACCCAGTACTTC.